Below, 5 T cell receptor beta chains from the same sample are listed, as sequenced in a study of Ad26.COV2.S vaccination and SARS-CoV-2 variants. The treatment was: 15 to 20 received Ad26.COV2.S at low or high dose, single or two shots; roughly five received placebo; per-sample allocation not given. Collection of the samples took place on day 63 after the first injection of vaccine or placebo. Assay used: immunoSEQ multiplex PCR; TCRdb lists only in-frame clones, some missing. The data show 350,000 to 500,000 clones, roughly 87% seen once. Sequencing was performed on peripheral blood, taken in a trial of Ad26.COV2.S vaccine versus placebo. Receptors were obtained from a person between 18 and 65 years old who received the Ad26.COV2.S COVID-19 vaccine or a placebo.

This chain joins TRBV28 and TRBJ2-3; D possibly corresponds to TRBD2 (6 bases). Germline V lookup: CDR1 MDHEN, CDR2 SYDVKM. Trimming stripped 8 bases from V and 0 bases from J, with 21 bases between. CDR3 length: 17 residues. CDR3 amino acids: CASDSGGGLSSTDTQYF. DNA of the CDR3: TGTGCCAGCGACTCGGGTGGAGGGCTCTCTAGCACAGATACGCAGTATTTT.

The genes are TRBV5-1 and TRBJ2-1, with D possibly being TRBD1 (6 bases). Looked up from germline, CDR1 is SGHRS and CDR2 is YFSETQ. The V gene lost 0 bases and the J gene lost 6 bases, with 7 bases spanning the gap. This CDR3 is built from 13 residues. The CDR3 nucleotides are TGCGCCAGCAGCTTGGACAGGGTCAATGAGCAGTTCTTC. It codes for CASSLDRVNEQFF.

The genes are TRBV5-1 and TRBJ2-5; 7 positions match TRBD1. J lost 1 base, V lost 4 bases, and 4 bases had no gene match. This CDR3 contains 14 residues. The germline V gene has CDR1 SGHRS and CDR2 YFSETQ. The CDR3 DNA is TGCGCCAGCAGCGACCCAGGGGGCCAAGAGACCCAGTACTTC. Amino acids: CASSDPGGQETQYF.

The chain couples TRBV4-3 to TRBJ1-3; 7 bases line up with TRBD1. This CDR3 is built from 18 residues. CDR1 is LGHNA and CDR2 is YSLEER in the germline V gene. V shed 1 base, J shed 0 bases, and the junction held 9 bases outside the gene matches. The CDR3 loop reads CASSQVALGQFSGNTIYF. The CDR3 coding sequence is TGCGCCAGCAGCCAAGTCGCCCTGGGACAGTTCTCTGGAAACACCATATATTTT.

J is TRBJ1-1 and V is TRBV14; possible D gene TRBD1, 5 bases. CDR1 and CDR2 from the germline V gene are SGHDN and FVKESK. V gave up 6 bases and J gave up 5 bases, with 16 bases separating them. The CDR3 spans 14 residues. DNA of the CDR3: TGTGCCAGCAGGGATTTCGGGGGGAAGACTGAAGCTTTCTTT. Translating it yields CASRDFGGKTEAFF. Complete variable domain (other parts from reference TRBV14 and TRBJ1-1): EAGVTQFPSHSVIEKGQTVTLRCDPISGHDNLYWYRRVMGKEIKFLLHFVKESKQDESGMPNNRFLAERTGGTYSTLKVQPAELEDSGVYFCASRDFGGKTEAFFGQGTRLTVV.